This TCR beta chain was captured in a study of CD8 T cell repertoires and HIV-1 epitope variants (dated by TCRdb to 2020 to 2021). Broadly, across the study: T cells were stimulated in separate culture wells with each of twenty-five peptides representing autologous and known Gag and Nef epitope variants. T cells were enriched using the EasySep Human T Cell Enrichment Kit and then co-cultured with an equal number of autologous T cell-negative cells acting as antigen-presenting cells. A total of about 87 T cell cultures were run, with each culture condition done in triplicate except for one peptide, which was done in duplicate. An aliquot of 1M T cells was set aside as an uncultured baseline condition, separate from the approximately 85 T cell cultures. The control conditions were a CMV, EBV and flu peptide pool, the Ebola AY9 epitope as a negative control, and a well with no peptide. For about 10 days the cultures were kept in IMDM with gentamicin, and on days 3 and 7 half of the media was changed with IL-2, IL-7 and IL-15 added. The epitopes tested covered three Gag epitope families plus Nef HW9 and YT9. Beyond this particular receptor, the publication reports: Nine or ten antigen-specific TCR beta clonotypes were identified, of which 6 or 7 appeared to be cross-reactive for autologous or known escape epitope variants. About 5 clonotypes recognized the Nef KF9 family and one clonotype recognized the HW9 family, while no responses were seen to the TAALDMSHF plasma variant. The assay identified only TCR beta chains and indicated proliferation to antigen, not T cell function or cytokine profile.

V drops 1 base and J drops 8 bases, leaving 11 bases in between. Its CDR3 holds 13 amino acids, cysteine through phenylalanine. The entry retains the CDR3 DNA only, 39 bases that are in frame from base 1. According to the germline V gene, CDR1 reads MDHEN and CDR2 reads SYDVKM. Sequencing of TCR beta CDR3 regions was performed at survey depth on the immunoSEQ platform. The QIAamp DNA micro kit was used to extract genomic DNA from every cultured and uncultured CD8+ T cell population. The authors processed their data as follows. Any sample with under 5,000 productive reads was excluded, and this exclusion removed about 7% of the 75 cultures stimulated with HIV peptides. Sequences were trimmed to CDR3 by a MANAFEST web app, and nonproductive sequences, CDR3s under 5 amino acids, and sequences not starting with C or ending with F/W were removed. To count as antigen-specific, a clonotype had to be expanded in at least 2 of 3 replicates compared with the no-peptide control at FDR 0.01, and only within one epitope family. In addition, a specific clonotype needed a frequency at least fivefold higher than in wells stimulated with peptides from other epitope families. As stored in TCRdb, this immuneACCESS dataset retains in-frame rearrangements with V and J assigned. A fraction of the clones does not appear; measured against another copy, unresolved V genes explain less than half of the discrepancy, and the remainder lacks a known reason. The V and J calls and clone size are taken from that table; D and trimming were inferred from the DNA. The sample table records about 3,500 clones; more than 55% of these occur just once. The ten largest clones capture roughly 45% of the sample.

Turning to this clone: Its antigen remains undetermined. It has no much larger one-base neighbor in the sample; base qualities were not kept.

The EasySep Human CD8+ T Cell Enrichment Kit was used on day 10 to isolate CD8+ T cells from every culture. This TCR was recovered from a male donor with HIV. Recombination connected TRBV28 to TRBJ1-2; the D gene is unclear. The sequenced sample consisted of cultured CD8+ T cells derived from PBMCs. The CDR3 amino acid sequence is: CASSLLAARGYTF. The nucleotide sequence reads TGTGCCAGCAGTTTATTGGCCGCAAGAGGCTACACCTTC.